The clone carrying this T cell receptor beta chain was seen repeatedly, ten times or more. This is likely an artifact of a read error, given a far larger clone one base away. The sample belongs to a study of read filtering for tumor transcriptome and immune sequencing. Study context: DNase treatment preceded whole-transcriptome library preparation.

Bone marrow was sampled from every patient at the time of active disease. V gave up 1 base and J gave up 2 bases, with 12 bases separating them. The CDR3 length is 16 residues. This library used 300 to 450 ng RNA and molecular barcoded adaptors spanning alpha/delta and beta/gamma chains. One entry per CDR3 protein, called by TCRdb with MiXCR from the reads. The repertoire holds tens of thousands of distinct CDR3 sequences, with around a fifth as singletons. This clonotype was obtained from a donor at least 40 years old with multiple myeloma. The sequenced sample consisted of a population of CD138-negative cells sorted from bone marrow. J is TRBJ2-1 and V is TRBV12-3 or TRBV12-4; a weak D match, TRBD2 (6 bases). CDR3 bases: TGTGCCAGCAGTTTAGAGCTGGGACTGCCCTACAATGAGCAGTTCTTC. Residues: CASSLELGLPYNEQFF.